The clone carrying this TCR beta chain was recorded many times. Its antigen remains unknown. Coverage ceases 3 residues before the CDR3 finishes, and the germline J gene fills in the end. Germline V gene sequence: CDR1 LNHDA, CDR2 SQIVND (reference sequence). Trimming cost V 3 bases and J 0 bases; bases outside gene matches: 4. The CDR3 consists of 15 residues. The data derive from a study of T cell clonality in common variable immunodeficiency. Patients had low serum IgG, IgA and/or IgM and specific antibody deficiency. Aged about 9 to 64 years, CVID subjects averaged around 40 years old. CVID subjects had received replacement immunoglobulin for at least one year. Some clones are missing from TCRdb's copy, which holds only in-frame ones; the method was immunoSEQ multiplex PCR. The specimen has more than 8,000 clones, none found just once. Study-level points and caveats: Fewer TCRbeta clones were shared among CVID subjects than controls. Common variable immunodeficiency TCR beta sequences reportedly had fewer deletions and N-nucleotide insertions.

This receptor was obtained from a human donor with common variable immunodeficiency. The sequencing input was peripheral blood mononuclear cells. V is TRBV19 and J is TRBJ2-5; TRBD2 matches at 7 bases. CDR3 sequence: CASSIRSGNQETQYF. CDR3 DNA (partial): TGTGCCAGTAGTATCCGAAGCGGGAACCAAGAGACC.